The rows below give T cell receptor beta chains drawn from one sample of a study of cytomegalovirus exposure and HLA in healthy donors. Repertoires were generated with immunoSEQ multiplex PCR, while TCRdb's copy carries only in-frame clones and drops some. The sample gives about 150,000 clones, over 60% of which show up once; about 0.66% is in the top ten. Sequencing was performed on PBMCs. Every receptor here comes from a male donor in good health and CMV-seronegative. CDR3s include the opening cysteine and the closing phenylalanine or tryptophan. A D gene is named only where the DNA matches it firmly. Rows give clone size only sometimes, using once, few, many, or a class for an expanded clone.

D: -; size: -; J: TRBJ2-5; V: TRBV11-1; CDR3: CASSPPGSQETQYF; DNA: TGTGCCAGCAGCCCCCCGGGGTCTCAAGAGACCCAGTACTTC
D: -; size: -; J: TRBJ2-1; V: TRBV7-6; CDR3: CASSLGTERYNEQFF; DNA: TGTGCCAGCAGCTTAGGAACCGAGAGGTACAATGAGCAGTTCTTC
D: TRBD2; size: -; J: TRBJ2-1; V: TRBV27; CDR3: CASSLYSGRTLSYNEQFF; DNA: TGTGCCAGCAGTTTATACAGCGGGAGGACTCTCTCCTACAATGAGCAGTTCTTC
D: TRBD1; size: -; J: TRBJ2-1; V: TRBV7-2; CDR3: CASSAPPGQGTEQFF; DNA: TGTGCCAGCAGCGCACCTCCGGGACAGGGGACGGAGCAGTTCTTC
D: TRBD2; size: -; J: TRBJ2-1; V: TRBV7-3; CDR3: CASSLRGGGSFYNEQFF; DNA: TGTGCCAGCAGCTTAAGAGGTGGCGGGAGTTTCTACAATGAGCAGTTCTTC
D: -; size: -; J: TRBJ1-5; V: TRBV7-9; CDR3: CASSQNPGTNSNQPQHF; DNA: TGTGCCAGCAGCCAAAATCCGGGGACAAATAGCAATCAGCCCCAGCATTTT
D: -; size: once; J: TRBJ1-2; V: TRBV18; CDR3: CASSPSGQGGYGYTF; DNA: TGTGCCAGCTCACCTTCCGGACAAGGGGGTTATGGCTACACCTTC
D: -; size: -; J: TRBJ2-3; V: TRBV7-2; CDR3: CASSPRGGPDTQYF; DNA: TGTGCCAGCAGCCCCCGGGGTGGCCCAGATACGCAGTATTTT
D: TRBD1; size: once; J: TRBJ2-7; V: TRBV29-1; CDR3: CSVRGDGTVYEQYF; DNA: TGCAGCGTTCGGGGCGACGGGACAGTCTACGAGCAGTACTTC
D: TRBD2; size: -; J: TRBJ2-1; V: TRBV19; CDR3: CASSIPAGLPAEQFF; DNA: TGTGCCAGTAGTATCCCAGCGGGGTTGCCCGCTGAGCAGTTCTTC
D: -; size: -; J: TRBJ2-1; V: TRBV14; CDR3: CASSQFREREPRDEQFF; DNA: TGTGCCAGCAGCCAATTCCGGGAGAGGGAACCCAGGGATGAGCAGTTCTTC